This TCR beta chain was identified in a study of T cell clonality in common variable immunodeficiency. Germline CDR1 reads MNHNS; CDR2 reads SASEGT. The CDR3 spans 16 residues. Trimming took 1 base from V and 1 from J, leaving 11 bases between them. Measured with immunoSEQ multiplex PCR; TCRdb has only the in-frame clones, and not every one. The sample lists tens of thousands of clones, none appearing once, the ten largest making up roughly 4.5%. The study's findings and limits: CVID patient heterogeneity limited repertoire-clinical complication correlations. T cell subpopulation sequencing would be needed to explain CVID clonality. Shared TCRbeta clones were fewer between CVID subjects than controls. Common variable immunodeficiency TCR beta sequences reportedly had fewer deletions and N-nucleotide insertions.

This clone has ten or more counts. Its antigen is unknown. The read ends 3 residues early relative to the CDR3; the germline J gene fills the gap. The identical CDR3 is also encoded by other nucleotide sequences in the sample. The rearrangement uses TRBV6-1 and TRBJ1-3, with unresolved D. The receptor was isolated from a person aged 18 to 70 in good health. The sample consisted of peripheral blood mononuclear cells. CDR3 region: CASSEERAVSGNTIYF. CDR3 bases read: TGTGCCAGCAGTGAAGAGCGCGCAGTGTCTGGAAACACC.